The clone carrying this T cell receptor beta chain appeared many times. Its cognate antigen is unknown. These data come from a study of breast tumors, draining lymph nodes, adjacent tissues. Axillary draining lymph nodes of breast cancer patients supplied the node samples. Whole-study results and caveats: Luminal-like breast cancer showed significantly higher tumor–nontumor repertoire similarity than basal-like. Tumor T cell lymph node origin was a supported hypothesis, not proven. Tumors had less TCR diversity than lymph nodes, more than nontumor tissue.

Via MiXCR, TCRdb re-called the multiplex PCR reads, giving one row per CDR3 protein. The profile shows some 130,000 distinct CDR3 sequences, approximately 21% of them singletons. The receptor was derived from a female donor with breast cancer. Some clones in this sample may be carry-over from other donors' samples. The specimen sequenced was axillary lymph node tissue.

CDR3 region: CASSTSLAGVGYEQYF. The CDR3 DNA is TGTGCCAGCAGCACCTCCCTAGCGGGGGTGGGATACGAGCAGTACTTC. The V call is TRBV5-6, the J call TRBJ2-7; the match to TRBD2 covers 10 bases. Losses at the gene ends were 4 bases for V and 4 bases for J; bases not matched to a gene: 11. CDR3 size: 16 residues. The germline gives CDR1 SGHDT, CDR2 YYEEEE.